These 25 T cell receptor beta chains came from one sample sequenced in a study of graft-versus-host responses after intestinal transplantation. Sequencing used immunoSEQ multiplex PCR; TCRdb keeps in-frame clones, though not all of them. Of some 50,000 clones in the sample, about four fifths were seen once. Antigens for these TCRs are unknown. This material consisted of unstimulated CD4+ T cells sorted from spleen or lymph node cells, taken before transplant. Receptor source: a human donor who was the organ donor for an intestinal transplant.

The genes are TRBV10-2 and TRBJ2-7; D is perhaps TRBD1 or TRBD2 (6 bases each). The CDR3 spans 15 residues. Trimming left V 3 bases short and J 0 bases short, with 12 bases between. Germline V CDR1 and CDR2: WSHSY, SAAADI. The chain's CDR3 is CASSDGRGRSYEQYF. As DNA, the CDR3 is TGCGCCAGCAGTGACGGACGGGGGCGCTCCTACGAGCAGTACTTC.

The gene calls are TRBV5-4 and TRBJ1-5; possibly TRBD1 for D (5 bases). V shed 1 base and J shed 8 bases, with 19 bases lying between them. Germline CDR1 SGHNT, CDR2 YYREEE (reference sequence). This CDR3 has 16 amino acids. The CDR3 region has the DNA TGTGCCAGCAGCTTGTACGGGGAGGGACCGGGGGAGCCCCAGCATTTT. Translating gives CASSLYGEGPGEPQHF.

The chain carries TRBV18 and TRBJ2-4; no definite D call. The germline V gene encodes CDR1 KGHSH and CDR2 LQKENI. Trimming removed 3 bases from V and 0 bases from J, with 6 bases in between. The CDR3 runs 14 residues. CDR3: CASSPELAKNIQYF. CDR3 nucleotides: TGTGCCAGCTCACCTGAATTAGCCAAAAACATTCAGTACTTC.

J is TRBJ2-7 and V is TRBV5-6; no reliable D call. V lost 5 bases and J lost 3, with 12 bases in between. The germline V gene encodes CDR1 SGHDT and CDR2 YYEEEE. The CDR3 extends over 13 amino acids. The CDR3 sequence is CASRRNGFYEQYF. The CDR3 DNA reads TGTGCCAGCAGAAGGAACGGGTTCTACGAGCAGTACTTC.

The rearrangement joins TRBV4-1 to TRBJ1-6; D is ambiguous. CDR3 size: 14 residues. Germline CDR1 and CDR2: MGHRA and YSYEKL. Trimming pared 0 bases from V and 5 bases from J, leaving 5 bases between. The CDR3 is CASSQDRNNSPLHF. The CDR3 coding sequence is TGCGCCAGCAGCCAAGACAGGAATAATTCACCCCTCCACTTT.

V usage is TRBV19 and J usage is TRBJ1-2; 8 nucleotides line up with TRBD1. Germline V gene data show CDR1 as LNHDA and CDR2 as SQIVND (reference sequence). This CDR3 has 20 residues. Trimming took 3 bases from V and 1 from J; bases not matched to a gene: 19. In nucleotides, the CDR3 is TGTGCCAGTAGTATCTTCCCAGGGGGCAAGTTGTCAAGTTTTAACTATGGCTACACCTTC. Translated: CASSIFPGGKLSSFNYGYTF.

Points on this clone: An end of the junction does not agree with germline; a read error may underlie this. This specimen includes other DNA sequences encoding the same CDR3. The chain links TRBV30 to TRBJ1-2; 7 bases are shared with TRBD1. CDR3 length: 15 amino acids. CDR1 is GTSNPN and CDR2 is SVGIG in the germline V gene (reference sequence). The CDR3 here is CAWSVGTALNYGYTF. The DNA for the CDR3 is TGTGCCTGGAGTGTAGGGACAGCCCTTAACTATGGCTACACATTC.

This sequence joins TRBV30 and TRBJ1-4; TRBD1 matches 7 bases. CDR1 is GTSNPN and CDR2 is SVGIG in the germline V gene (reference sequence). The length of the CDR3 is 15 residues. The junction had 11 bases not matched to a gene; V was cut back by 2 bases and J by 8 bases. CDR3 in amino acids: CAWSLYGTVDEKLFF. The DNA of the CDR3 is TGTGCCTGGAGTTTGTACGGGACAGTTGACGAAAAACTGTTTTTT.

The J gene is TRBJ2-7, the V gene TRBV7-6; D is ambiguous. The CDR3 runs 11 residues. Germline CDR1 reads SGHVS; CDR2 reads FNYEAQ. Trimming took off 0 bases at V and 5 bases at J, with 2 bases between the two ends. In DNA form, the CDR3 reads TGTGCCAGCAGCTTAGCGGACGAGCAGTACTTC. Translated: CASSLADEQYF.

J is TRBJ2-1 and V is TRBV19; 12 bases are shared with TRBD2. This CDR3 comprises 19 residues. Per the germline V gene, CDR1 is LNHDA and CDR2 is SQIVND (reference sequence). The J segment lost 3 bases and the V segment lost 1 base, leaving 10 bases of the junction unmatched. The CDR3 reads CASSIGVPRTSGDYNEQFF. CDR3 in DNA: TGTGCCAGTAGTATAGGAGTCCCTCGGACTAGCGGGGACTACAATGAGCAGTTCTTC.

The chain has TRBV4-3 and TRBJ2-7, with 8 bases aligning to TRBD1. The germline V gene encodes CDR1 LGHNA and CDR2 YSLEER. V dropped 0 bases and J dropped 3; count of bases not matched to a gene: 1. The CDR3 is 14 amino acids. For the CDR3, the DNA is TGCGCCAGCAGCCAAGACAGGGGGCGCTACGAGCAGTACTTC. Residues: CASSQDRGRYEQYF.

This clone has only a few counts. The chain's CDR3 is CASSWGQGAGQPQHF. In nucleotides, the CDR3 is TGTGCCAGCAGCTGGGGACAGGGGGCTGGACAGCCCCAGCATTTT. The chain joins TRBV27 to TRBJ1-5; 12 bases match TRBD1. CDR1 and CDR2 (germline): MNHEY, SMNVEV (reference sequence). The CDR3 runs to 15 residues. V lost 6 bases to trimming and J lost 7 bases; unmatched junction nucleotides: 7.

This clone was found once. The chain links TRBV6-5 to TRBJ1-6; no reliable D call. Trimming pared 2 bases from V and 10 bases from J, leaving 9 bases between. The CDR3 spans 13 residues. Germline V CDR1 and CDR2: MNHEY, SVGAGI. CDR3 bases: TGTGCCAGCAGTTACACCCCGGGGTCACCCCTCCACTTT. It encodes CASSYTPGSPLHF.

This rearrangement joins TRBV11-3 to TRBJ2-6; either TRBD1 or TRBD2 may supply D (7 bases each). Germline CDR1 and CDR2: SGHNT and YENEEA. The ends were cut back, 1 base at V and 4 bases at J, with 14 bases in the middle. The CDR3 is made up of 17 amino acids. In DNA, the CDR3 is TGTGCCAGCAGCTTAGGGGAGGGGGCGCGCGGGGCCAACGTCCTGACTTTC. It codes for CASSLGEGARGANVLTF.

The chain carries TRBV5-6 and TRBJ1-5; D is unclear. The ends were cut back, 1 base at V and 5 bases at J, with 7 bases in the middle. The CDR3 runs 13 residues. Germline V lookup: CDR1 SGHDT, CDR2 YYEEEE. The chain's CDR3 is CASSLSPDQPQHF. CDR3 DNA sequence: TGTGCCAGCAGCTTGTCGCCCGATCAGCCCCAGCATTTT.

The rearrangement uses TRBV5-1 and TRBJ2-5; perhaps TRBD1 as D (5 bases). The CDR3 is made up of 13 amino acids. Germline lookup yields CDR1 SGHRS and CDR2 YFSETQ. V lost 1 base to trimming and J lost 2 bases, with 6 bases between them. The DNA for the CDR3 is TGCGCCAGCAGCTTGAGGGGACAAGAGACCCAGTACTTC. Translated, it gives CASSLRGQETQYF.

The DNA of the CDR3 is TGTGCCAGCAGCACCGGGATTTTACTAGGGTATGGCTACACCTTC. Protein product: CASSTGILLGYGYTF. V and J are TRBV5-4 and TRBJ1-2; D call uncertain. CDR3 length equals 15 residues. Per the germline V gene, CDR1 is SGHNT and CDR2 is YYREEE (reference sequence). Trimming stripped 4 bases from V and 5 bases from J, with 18 bases between.

The chain has TRBV19 and TRBJ1-1; D gene ambiguous. The CDR3 is made up of 12 amino acids. V gave up 1 base and J gave up 10 bases, with 10 bases separating them. CDR1 and CDR2 from the germline V gene are LNHDA and SQIVND (reference sequence). The CDR3 nucleotides read TGTGCCAGTAGTATAGTCCGGGGTCTAGCTTTCTTT. Translated, it gives CASSIVRGLAFF. Full variable domain (outside the CDR3, taken from reference TRBV19 and TRBJ1-1): DGGITQSPKYLFRKEGQNVTLSCEQNLNHDAMYWYRQDPGQGLRLIYYSQIVNDFQKGDIAEGYSVSREKKESFPLTVTSAQKNPTAFYLCASSIVRGLAFFGQGTRLTVV.

Note on this clone: The same CDR3 arises from other DNA sequences in this sample as well. The gene calls are TRBV6-6 and TRBJ1-1; D gene ambiguous. There are 13 residues in the CDR3. Deletions cut 4 bases from V and 0 bases from J, with 6 bases between. Germline V gives CDR1 MNHNY, CDR2 SVGAGI (reference sequence). The CDR3 DNA is TGTGCCAGCAGTTTATTCTTGAACACTGAAGCTTTCTTT. It specifies CASSLFLNTEAFF.

This chain links TRBV29-1 with TRBJ1-1; D may be TRBD1 (6 bases). CDR1 is SQVTM, CDR2 ANQGSEA, per germline. V dropped 5 bases and J dropped 0 bases, with 10 bases sitting between them. The CDR3 runs to 13 residues. The CDR3 DNA reads TGCAGCGTTTTCCAGGGGATGAACACTGAAGCTTTCTTT. Protein: CSVFQGMNTEAFF. The full variable domain, rest sourced from reference TRBV29-1 and TRBJ1-1, is SAVISQKPSRDICQRGTSLTIQCQVDSQVTMMFWYRQQPGQSLTLIATANQGSEATYESGFVIDKFPISRPNLTFSTLTVSNMSPEDSSIYLCSVFQGMNTEAFFGQGTRLTVV.

The chain recombines TRBV7-2 with TRBJ2-3; 11 bases are shared with TRBD2. With V trimmed by 1 base and J by 2 bases, 5 bases remained unmatched. Germline values: CDR1 SGHTA, CDR2 FQGNSA. This CDR3 is built from 17 residues. The CDR3 DNA reads TGTGCCAGCAGCTTAGTGGCTAGCGGGGGGTACACAGATACGCAGTATTTT. It is translated as CASSLVASGGYTDTQYF.

DNA of the CDR3: TGTGCCAGCAGCGAGGGACGCAGAAGGAACACTGAAGCTTTCTTT. Its translation: CASSEGRRRNTEAFF. V and J are TRBV5-4 and TRBJ1-1; D may be TRBD1 (5 bases). With 4 bases removed from V and 1 base from J, the gap between germline ends came to 14 bases. CDR3 length: 15 amino acids. Germline loops: CDR1 SGHNT, CDR2 YYREEE (reference sequence).

This clone has a single count. The J gene is TRBJ1-5, the V gene TRBV18, with D hard to call. The germline gives CDR1 KGHSH, CDR2 LQKENI. CDR3 length: 14 amino acids. Trimming removed 0 bases at V and 2 bases at J, with 5 bases between. DNA of the CDR3: TGTGCCAGCTCACCACCGGGCGGCAATCAGCCCCAGCATTTT. As protein: CASSPPGGNQPQHF.

The chain uses TRBV7-9 and TRBJ1-1; tentatively, D is TRBD1 (6 bases). Per germline, CDR1 SEHNR and CDR2 FQNEAQ (reference sequence). V lost 5 bases to trimming and J lost 1 base, with 11 bases between them. The CDR3 has 14 amino acids. Written as DNA, the CDR3 is TGTGCCAGCAGCCACCCGGGACAGAACACTGAAGCTTTCTTT. Protein sequence: CASSHPGQNTEAFF.

This chain joins TRBV25-1 and TRBJ2-7, with 11 positions matching TRBD1. Germline CDR1 is MGHDK and CDR2 is SYGVNS. The CDR3 length is 15 residues. Trimming cost V 1 base and J 3 bases; bases outside gene matches: 2. The CDR3, as DNA: TGTGCCAGCAGTGAATCCGGGACAGGGGGCTACGAGCAGTACTTC. Protein: CASSESGTGGYEQYF.